These T cell receptor beta chains were read from a single sample in a study of blood T cell repertoires in COVID-19. The table came from immunoSEQ multiplex PCR; TCRdb's copy has only in-frame clones and leaves some out. Of about 52,000 clones detected, about 90% appear once; the ten largest clones hold over 3%. The sequenced sample was peripheral blood. These receptors were taken from a human donor in a cohort sampled during active COVID-19. The CDR3 runs from the conserved cysteine through the conserved F or W. The order of the fields is J gene, D gene, V gene, clone size, CDR3 protein, CDR3 DNA. D genes are given only for firm matches. Rows give clone size only sometimes, using once, few, many, or a class for an expanded clone.

J: TRBJ2-2; D: NA; V: TRBV19; size: NA; CDR3: CASSIRGADTGELFF; DNA: TGTGCCAGTAGTATACGGGGGGCGGACACCGGGGAGCTGTTTTTT
J: TRBJ2-7; D: TRBD2; V: TRBV4-2; size: NA; CDR3: CASSQAGGRAEQYF; DNA: TGTGCCAGCAGCCAAGCGGGCGGGAGAGCCGAGCAGTACTTC
J: TRBJ2-7; D: TRBD2; V: TRBV27; size: NA; CDR3: CASGLAGYYEQYF; DNA: TGTGCCAGCGGGCTAGCGGGATACTACGAGCAGTACTTC
J: TRBJ2-5; D: NA; V: TRBV29-1; size: NA; CDR3: CSVEVEVETQYF; DNA: TGCAGCGTTGAGGTGGAGGTGGAGACCCAGTACTTC
J: TRBJ2-5; D: NA; V: TRBV18; size: NA; CDR3: CASSPGSQETQYF; DNA: TGTGCCAGCTCACCAGGCAGCCAAGAGACCCAGTACTTC
J: TRBJ2-1; D: TRBD2; V: TRBV19; size: NA; CDR3: CASRRASGRGEQFF; DNA: TGTGCCAGTAGAAGGGCTAGCGGGAGGGGCGAGCAGTTCTTC
J: TRBJ2-1; D: NA; V: TRBV20-1; size: NA; CDR3: CSASAGPPVFF; DNA: TGCAGTGCTTCAGCGGGCCCTCCGGTGTTCTTC
J: TRBJ1-2; D: TRBD1; V: TRBV10-3; size: once; CDR3: CAISEFTGAGYGYTF; DNA: TGTGCCATCAGTGAGTTTACAGGGGCTGGCTATGGCTACACCTTC
J: TRBJ1-5; D: TRBD1; V: TRBV6-4; size: NA; CDR3: CASSQQGGNQPQHF; DNA: TGTGCCAGCAGCCAGCAGGGGGGCAATCAGCCCCAGCATTTT
J: TRBJ1-2; D: TRBD1; V: TRBV4-1; size: once; CDR3: CASSQVSTGADYGYTF; DNA: TGCGCCAGCAGCCAAGTGAGCACAGGGGCGGACTATGGCTACACCTTC
J: TRBJ1-3; D: NA; V: TRBV4-2; size: NA; CDR3: CASSQDWQNRNTIYF; DNA: TGTGCCAGCAGCCAAGATTGGCAGAACAGAAACACCATATATTTT
J: TRBJ2-5; D: NA; V: TRBV30; size: NA; CDR3: CAWQGQKGETQYF; DNA: TGTGCCTGGCAAGGACAGAAAGGGGAGACCCAGTACTTC
J: TRBJ2-1; D: NA; V: TRBV6-5; size: NA; CDR3: CASSLSGSSYNEQFF; DNA: TGTGCCAGCAGTCTAAGCGGCAGCTCCTACAATGAGCAGTTCTTC
J: TRBJ2-5; D: NA; V: TRBV4-2; size: few; CDR3: CASSQVERPQETQYF; DNA: TGTGCCAGCAGCCAAGTCGAGCGGCCTCAAGAGACCCAGTACTTC
J: TRBJ2-7; D: NA; V: TRBV3-1/TRBV3-2; size: once; CDR3: CASSRFGQIYEQYF; DNA: TGTGCCAGCAGTCGCTTCGGACAGATCTACGAGCAGTACTTC
J: TRBJ1-4; D: NA; V: TRBV12-1; size: NA; CDR3: CASSFDGRNEKLFF; DNA: TGTGCCAGCAGCTTTGACGGGAGAAATGAAAAACTGTTTTTT
J: TRBJ1-1; D: NA; V: TRBV10-3; size: NA; CDR3: CATGNWGLWTEAFF; DNA: TGTGCCACAGGGAATTGGGGTCTCTGGACTGAAGCTTTCTTT
J: TRBJ1-1; D: NA; V: TRBV11-2; size: NA; CDR3: CASSLPVGGGTEAFF; DNA: TGTGCCAGCAGCTTACCCGTCGGGGGGGGCACTGAAGCTTTCTTT
J: TRBJ2-3; D: NA; V: TRBV6-6; size: NA; CDR3: CASSYADSPPTTQYF; DNA: TGTGCCAGCAGTTACGCGGACAGCCCTCCCACTACGCAGTATTTT
J: TRBJ2-2; D: TRBD2; V: TRBV2; size: NA; CDR3: CASSLAGAANTGELFF; DNA: TGTGCCAGCAGTCTAGCGGGAGCGGCAAACACCGGGGAGCTGTTTTTT
J: TRBJ2-5; D: TRBD2; V: TRBV3-1/TRBV3-2; size: NA; CDR3: CASEKGLAGISETQYF; DNA: TGTGCCAGCGAAAAGGGACTAGCGGGAATTTCTGAGACCCAGTACTTC
J: TRBJ2-7; D: TRBD2; V: TRBV10-3; size: NA; CDR3: CAIRGTSAAYEQYF; DNA: TGTGCCATCAGGGGGACTAGCGCCGCCTACGAGCAGTACTTC